The 8 T cell receptor beta chains below all came from one sample that was sequenced in a study of beta chain features in type 1 diabetes. Study-level results: Type 1 diabetes patients showed a moderate but significant shortening of TCRB CDR3s in all four CD4+ subsets.

No antigens are known for them. Reverse transcribing all isolated RNA meant expressed TCRB transcripts were sequenced. Only in-frame clones appear in the TCRdb table, and some are missing; sequencing was by immunoSEQ multiplex PCR. The sample lists under 130,000 clones; under 30% were seen once. Sequenced sample: central memory CD4+ T cells from blood. The receptors here all came from a woman younger than 30 with type 1 diabetes.

The genes are TRBV6-6 and TRBJ2-5; the D gene is possibly TRBD2 (6 bases). Germline V gene data show CDR1 as MNHNY and CDR2 as SVGAGI (reference sequence). Trimming left V 3 bases short and J 3 bases short, with 11 bases between. The CDR3 covers 14 residues. In nucleotides, the CDR3 is TGTGCCAGCAGTTATACTCCGGGGGAAGAGACCCAGTACTTC. It yields the protein CASSYTPGEETQYF.

The V and J genes are TRBV18 and TRBJ2-3, with D perhaps matching TRBD2 (5 bases). The germline CDR1 and CDR2 sequences are KGHSH and LQKENI. There are 14 residues in the CDR3. V shed 5 bases and J shed 2 bases, with 11 bases lying between them. The CDR3 is CASSEGANTDTQYF. The CDR3 bases are TGTGCCAGCTCAGAGGGAGCAAACACAGATACGCAGTATTTT. Drawing the rest from reference TRBV18 and TRBJ2-3, the complete variable domain is NAGVMQNPRHLVRRRGQEARLRCSPMKGHSHVYWYRQLPEEGLKFMVYLQKENIIDESGMPKERFSAEFPKEGPSILRIQQVVRGDSAAYFCASSEGANTDTQYFGPGTRLTVL.

The V and J genes are TRBV6-4 and TRBJ1-1; D gene ambiguous. Germline assignment: CDR1 MRHNA and CDR2 SNTAGT. V lost 6 bases and J lost 0, with 5 bases in between. This CDR3 region has 12 residues. This chain's CDR3 is CASRRVNTEAFF. For the CDR3, the DNA is TGTGCCAGCAGGCGGGTGAACACTGAAGCTTTCTTT.

This clone was recorded once. The chain combines TRBV4-2 with TRBJ2-1; 7 bases fit TRBD2. The CDR3 contains 16 residues. CDR1 is LGHNA and CDR2 is YNFKEQ in the germline V gene. The trim removed 5 bases at V and 8 bases at J, leaving 15 bases unmatched. CDR3 amino acids: CASSAPGSGTRDEQFF. DNA of the CDR3: TGTGCCAGCAGCGCCCCGGGGAGCGGGACGAGGGATGAGCAGTTCTTC.

In DNA form, the CDR3 reads TGTGCCAGCAGCCCCATAGGACTTCAAGAGACCCAGTACTTC. Residues: CASSPIGLQETQYF. This sequence joins TRBV7-9 and TRBJ2-5; D perhaps matches TRBD2 (5 bases). Trimming left V 5 bases short and J 2 bases short, with 12 bases between. Germline loops: CDR1 SEHNR, CDR2 FQNEAQ (reference sequence). This CDR3 contains 14 residues.

This clone has just a few counts. The chain joins TRBV6-5 to TRBJ2-3; TRBD2 might be the D (5 bases). This CDR3 contains 14 residues. Per the germline V gene, CDR1 is MNHEY and CDR2 is SVGAGI. V dropped 2 bases and J dropped 4 bases, with 10 bases sitting between them. The CDR3 coding sequence is TGTGCCAGCAGTTACAGCCCCGGGGCAGATACGCAGTATTTT. It is translated as CASSYSPGADTQYF.

The gene calls are TRBV7-2 and TRBJ2-3; 7 positions agree with TRBD2. CDR1 and CDR2 from the germline V gene are SGHTA and FQGNSA. Germline trimming cut 4 bases from V and 1 base from J; bases unmatched to any gene: 11. The CDR3 runs 17 residues. CDR3 residues: CASSYDSSGVGTDTQYF. CDR3 in DNA: TGTGCCAGCAGCTACGATTCTAGCGGAGTCGGCACAGATACGCAGTATTTT. The whole variable domain, filled in from reference TRBV7-2 and TRBJ2-3, reads GAGVSQSPSNKVTEKGKDVELRCDPISGHTALYWYRQSLGQGLEFLIYFQGNSAPDKSGLPSDRFSAERTGGSVSTLTIQRTQQEDSAVYLCASSYDSSGVGTDTQYFGPGTRLTVL.

There are a few counts of this clone. The chain combines TRBV19 with TRBJ2-3; possibly TRBD2 for D (6 bases). In germline, CDR1 is LNHDA, CDR2 SQIVND (reference sequence). V shed 4 bases and J shed 1 base, with 12 bases lying between them. CDR3 length: 15 amino acids. In DNA form, the CDR3 reads TGTGCCAGTAGTAGGGAACTAGCCCGCACAGATACGCAGTATTTT. Translated: CASSRELARTDTQYF.